These T cell receptor beta chains were read from a single sample in a study of T-cell memory formation after mild COVID-19. TCRdb passed the 5' RACE reads through MiXCR, listing each CDR3 protein once. This sample has around 250,000 distinct CDR3 sequences, with 16% found just once. Sequenced: PBMCs or a T cell subset sorted from them (not recorded which). The receptors stem from a man aged 18 to 35 who had mild COVID-19 (a few samples of this study predate the infection). Cell type and time point are not known. The conserved cysteine and the conserved F or W are not part of the CDR3 here. Clone size is stated in some rows and not others, as once, few, many or a class when expanded.

>14|TRBJ1-1|-|TRBV3-1
ASSQVTGGKTTEAF
>14|TRBJ2-3|few|TRBV11-1
ASSSQGKVIADTQY
>12|TRBJ2-7|-|TRBV7-3
ASSSDRGSSRQY
>14|TRBJ2-3|many|TRBV4-3
ASQNGLRGGLGTQY
>9|TRBJ1-2|-|TRBV19
ASLDRDRYT
>12|TRBJ1-1|-|TRBV6-1
ASSERQMNTEAF
>10|TRBJ2-7|-|TRBV29-1
SVVSATYEQY
>14|TRBJ1-2|-|TRBV28
ASSLWTGISNYGYT
>11|TRBJ1-3|-|TRBV7-2
ASSFQGLNTIY
>11|TRBJ1-5|few|TRBV6-4
ASSDLPGGPQH
>13|TRBJ2-6|few|TRBV9
ASSPLDSGANVLT
>14|TRBJ2-5|-|TRBV7-2
ASSPGTAQARETQY
>11|TRBJ1-2|few|TRBV20-1
SAGQGGFSGYT
>10|TRBJ2-7|few|TRBV15
ATSSDGPEQY
>11|TRBJ2-7|few|TRBV7-2
ASSPSEPYEQY
>14|TRBJ2-3|-|TRBV18
ASSPNRGGGTDTQY
>12|TRBJ2-3|few|TRBV7-9
ASSSTRGPYTQY
>12|TRBJ1-4|-|TRBV7-6
ASSFGGFDEKLF
>14|TRBJ2-2|few|TRBV5-1
ASSLSGGRGTGELF
>10|TRBJ1-2|few|TRBV12-3/TRBV12-4
ASSFEGGGYT
>14|TRBJ2-2|few|TRBV27
ASSFNRALNTGELF
>13|TRBJ1-1|-|TRBV5-1
ASSRREAGDTEAF
>11|TRBJ1-5|-|TRBV30
AWGETGNQPQH